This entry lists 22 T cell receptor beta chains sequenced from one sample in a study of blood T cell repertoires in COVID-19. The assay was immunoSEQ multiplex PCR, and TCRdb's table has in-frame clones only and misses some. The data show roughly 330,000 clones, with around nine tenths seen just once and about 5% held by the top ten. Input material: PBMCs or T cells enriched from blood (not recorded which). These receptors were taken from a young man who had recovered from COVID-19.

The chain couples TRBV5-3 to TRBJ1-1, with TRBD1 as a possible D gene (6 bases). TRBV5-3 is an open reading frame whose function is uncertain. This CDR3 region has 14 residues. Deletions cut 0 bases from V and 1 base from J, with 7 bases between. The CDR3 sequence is CARSLEGGNTEAFF. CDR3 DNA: TGTGCCAGAAGCTTGGAAGGGGGGAACACTGAAGCTTTCTTT.

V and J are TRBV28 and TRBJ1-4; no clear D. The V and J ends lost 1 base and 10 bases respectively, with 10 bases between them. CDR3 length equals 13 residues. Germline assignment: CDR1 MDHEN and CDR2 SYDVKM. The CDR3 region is CASSLSLGGKLFF. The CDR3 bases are TGTGCCAGCAGTTTATCCCTAGGAGGAAAACTGTTTTTT.

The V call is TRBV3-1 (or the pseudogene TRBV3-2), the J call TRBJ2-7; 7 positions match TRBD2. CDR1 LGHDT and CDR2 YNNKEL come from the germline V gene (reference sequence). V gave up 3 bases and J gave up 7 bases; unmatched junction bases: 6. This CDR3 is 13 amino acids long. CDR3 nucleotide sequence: TGTGCCAGCAGCCACACCATGGGGGGGGAGCAGTACTTC. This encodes CASSHTMGGEQYF.

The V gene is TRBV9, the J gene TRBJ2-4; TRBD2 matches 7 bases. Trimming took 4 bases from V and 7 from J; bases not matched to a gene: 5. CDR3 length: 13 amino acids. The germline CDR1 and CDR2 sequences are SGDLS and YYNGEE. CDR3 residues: CASSLGTTNIQYF. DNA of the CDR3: TGTGCCAGCAGCCTCGGGACTACGAACATTCAGTACTTC.

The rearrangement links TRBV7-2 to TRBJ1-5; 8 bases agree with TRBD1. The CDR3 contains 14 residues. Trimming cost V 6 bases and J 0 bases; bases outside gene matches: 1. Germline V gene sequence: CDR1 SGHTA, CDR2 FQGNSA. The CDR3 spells CASRQGGSNQPQHF. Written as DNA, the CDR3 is TGTGCCAGCAGACAGGGGGGTAGCAATCAGCCCCAGCATTTT. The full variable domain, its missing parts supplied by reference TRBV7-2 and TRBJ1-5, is GAGVSQSPSNKVTEKGKDVELRCDPISGHTALYWYRQSLGQGLEFLIYFQGNSAPDKSGLPSDRFSAERTGGSVSTLTIQRTQQEDSAVYLCASRQGGSNQPQHFGDGTRLSIL.

The CDR3 DNA reads as TGTGCCAGCAGCTTAGACGGGGGGGCAGGAGATACGCAGTATTTT. Its protein product is CASSLDGGAGDTQYF. The V call is TRBV7-8, the J call TRBJ2-3; 8 nucleotides match TRBD2. Germline V CDR1 and CDR2: SGHVS, FQNEAQ. The CDR3 sequence is 15 residues long. The J segment lost 5 bases and the V segment lost 1 base, leaving 5 bases of the junction unmatched.

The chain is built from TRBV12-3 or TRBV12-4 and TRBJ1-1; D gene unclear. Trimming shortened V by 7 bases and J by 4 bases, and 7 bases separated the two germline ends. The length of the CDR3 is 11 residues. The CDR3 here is CASTEGTEAFF. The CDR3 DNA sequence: TGTGCCAGCACCGAGGGCACTGAAGCTTTCTTT.

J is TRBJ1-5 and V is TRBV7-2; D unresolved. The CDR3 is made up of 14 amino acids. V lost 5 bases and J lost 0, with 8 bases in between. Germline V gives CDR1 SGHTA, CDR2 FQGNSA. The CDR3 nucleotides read TGTGCCAGCAGCGAACGGGGTAGCAATCAGCCCCAGCATTTT. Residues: CASSERGSNQPQHF. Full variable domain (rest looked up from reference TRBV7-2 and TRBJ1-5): GAGVSQSPSNKVTEKGKDVELRCDPISGHTALYWYRQSLGQGLEFLIYFQGNSAPDKSGLPSDRFSAERTGGSVSTLTIQRTQQEDSAVYLCASSERGSNQPQHFGDGTRLSIL.

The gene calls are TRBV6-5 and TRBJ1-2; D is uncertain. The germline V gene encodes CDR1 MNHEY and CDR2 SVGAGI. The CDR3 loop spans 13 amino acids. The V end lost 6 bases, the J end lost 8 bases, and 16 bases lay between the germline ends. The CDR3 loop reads CASRATLIPGYTF. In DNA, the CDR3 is TGTGCCAGCAGAGCTACTCTTATACCGGGCTACACCTTC.

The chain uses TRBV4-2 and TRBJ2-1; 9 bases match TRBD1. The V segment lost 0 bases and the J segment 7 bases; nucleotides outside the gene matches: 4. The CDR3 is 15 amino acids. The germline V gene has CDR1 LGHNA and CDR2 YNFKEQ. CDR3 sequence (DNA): TGTGCCAGCAGCCAAGAAGGACAGGGGAGAAATGAGCAGTTCTTC. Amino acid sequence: CASSQEGQGRNEQFF.

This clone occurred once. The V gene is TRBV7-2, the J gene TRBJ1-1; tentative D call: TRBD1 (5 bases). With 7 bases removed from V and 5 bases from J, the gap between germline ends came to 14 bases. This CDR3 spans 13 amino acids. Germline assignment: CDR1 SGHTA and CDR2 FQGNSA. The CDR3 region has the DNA TGTGCCAGCACCCTCGAGCGGGGGACTGAAGCTTTCTTT. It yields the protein CASTLERGTEAFF.

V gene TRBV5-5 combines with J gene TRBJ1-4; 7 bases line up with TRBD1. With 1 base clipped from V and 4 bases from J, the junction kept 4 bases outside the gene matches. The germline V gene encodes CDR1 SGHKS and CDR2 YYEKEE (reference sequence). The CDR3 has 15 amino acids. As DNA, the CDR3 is TGTGCCAGCAGCTTGAGGGGACAGATTAATGAAAAACTGTTTTTT. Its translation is CASSLRGQINEKLFF.

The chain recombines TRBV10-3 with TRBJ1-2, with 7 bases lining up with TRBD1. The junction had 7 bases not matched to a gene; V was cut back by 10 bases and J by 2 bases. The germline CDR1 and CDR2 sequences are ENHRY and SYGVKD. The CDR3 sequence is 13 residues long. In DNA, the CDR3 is TGTGCCACAACAGGGGCAGAAAACTATGGCTACACCTTC. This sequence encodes CATTGAENYGYTF.

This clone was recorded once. This chain's CDR3 is CASSAPGIGETQYF. CDR3 nucleotides: TGTGCCAGCAGCGCTCCCGGAATCGGGGAGACCCAGTACTTC. J is TRBJ2-5 and V is TRBV9; no firm D call. V lost 3 bases to trimming and J lost 5 bases, with 14 bases between them. This CDR3 region has 14 residues. The V gene's germline CDR1 is SGDLS and CDR2 YYNGEE.

The CDR3 DNA follows: TGTGCCAGCAGCCGAAACGGGGGGTTCGAGACCTACGAGCAGTACTTC. This encodes CASSRNGGFETYEQYF. The rearrangement joins TRBV11-2 to TRBJ2-7; 7 bases fit TRBD2. With 5 bases clipped from V and 2 bases from J, the junction kept 12 bases outside the gene matches. The CDR3 has 16 residues. The germline V gene encodes CDR1 SGHAT and CDR2 FQNNGV.

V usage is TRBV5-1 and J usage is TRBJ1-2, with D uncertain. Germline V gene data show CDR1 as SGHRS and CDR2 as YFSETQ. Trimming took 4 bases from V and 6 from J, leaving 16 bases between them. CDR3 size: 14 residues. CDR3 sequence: CASSPITRADGYTF. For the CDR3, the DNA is TGCGCCAGCAGCCCCATCACGCGGGCGGATGGCTACACCTTC.

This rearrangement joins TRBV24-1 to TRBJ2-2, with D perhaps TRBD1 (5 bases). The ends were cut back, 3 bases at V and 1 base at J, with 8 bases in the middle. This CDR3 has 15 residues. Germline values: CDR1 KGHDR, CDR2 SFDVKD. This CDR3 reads CATSDTGLNTGELFF. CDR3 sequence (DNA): TGTGCCACCAGTGATACAGGCTTGAACACCGGGGAGCTGTTTTTT.

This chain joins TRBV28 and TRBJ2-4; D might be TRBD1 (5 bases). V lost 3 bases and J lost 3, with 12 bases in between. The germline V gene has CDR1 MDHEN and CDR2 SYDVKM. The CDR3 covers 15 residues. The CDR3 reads CASSLGSRGKNIQYF. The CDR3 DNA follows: TGTGCCAGCAGTTTGGGCAGTAGGGGCAAAAACATTCAGTACTTC.

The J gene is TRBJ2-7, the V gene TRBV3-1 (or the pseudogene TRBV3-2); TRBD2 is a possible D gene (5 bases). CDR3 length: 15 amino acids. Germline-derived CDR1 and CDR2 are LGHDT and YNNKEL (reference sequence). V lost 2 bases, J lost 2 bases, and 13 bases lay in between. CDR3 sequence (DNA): TGTGCCAGCAGCCAATCTCGGACTTCTGCCTACGAGCAGTACTTC. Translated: CASSQSRTSAYEQYF.

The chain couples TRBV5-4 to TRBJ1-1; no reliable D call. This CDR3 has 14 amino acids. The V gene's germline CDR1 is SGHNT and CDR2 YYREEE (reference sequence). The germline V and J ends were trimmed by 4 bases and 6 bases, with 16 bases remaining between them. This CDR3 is CASSPGGGLAEAFF. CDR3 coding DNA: TGTGCCAGCAGCCCCGGAGGAGGGTTGGCTGAAGCTTTCTTT.

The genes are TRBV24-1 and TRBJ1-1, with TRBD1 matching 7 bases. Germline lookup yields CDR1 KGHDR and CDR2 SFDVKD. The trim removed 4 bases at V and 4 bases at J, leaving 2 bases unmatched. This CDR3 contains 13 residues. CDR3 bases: TGTGCCACCAGTGAAACAGGGGTCACTGAAGCTTTCTTT. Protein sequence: CATSETGVTEAFF.

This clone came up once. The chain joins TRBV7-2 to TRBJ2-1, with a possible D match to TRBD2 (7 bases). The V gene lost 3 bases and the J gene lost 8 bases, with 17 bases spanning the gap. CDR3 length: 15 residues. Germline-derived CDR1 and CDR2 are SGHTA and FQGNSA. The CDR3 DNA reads TGTGCCAGCAGCTTTGGCGGGGGCGCCGCCTATGAGCAGTTCTTC. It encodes CASSFGGGAAYEQFF.